This T cell receptor (beta chain) stems from a study of cytomegalovirus exposure and HLA in healthy donors. Study conclusions and caveats: Generally TCR sequences proved uncommon, though certain public TCRs appeared in numerous donors. A further, later analysis showed that HLA-associated TCR beta chains (compared with equally common others) were more clonally expanded.

Primers included in the PCR were 60 Vbeta and 13 Jbeta primers. Using immunoSEQ multiplex PCR, the repertoire was profiled, and TCRdb retains in-frame clones only, with some absent. The clone table shows about 200,000 clones, with the ten largest holding 0.74%. Worth noting for this clone: Its antigen is still unknown.

The CDR3 has 16 residues. V was clipped by 5 bases and J by 1 base, with 12 bases between them. Germline V gene data show CDR1 as SEHNR and CDR2 as FQNEAQ (reference sequence). V and J are TRBV7-9 and TRBJ2-6; D remains unclear. The clonotype was recovered from a boy younger than 18 in good health and CMV-seronegative. Material: PBMCs. The CDR3 DNA follows: TGTGCCAGCAGCCCCCCTGACAAGTCTGGGGCCAACGTCCTGACTTTC. This sequence encodes CASSPPDKSGANVLTF.